This T cell receptor beta chain is drawn from a study of T cells after yellow fever vaccination. Points from the study as a whole: Booster samples showed a return of most primary-vaccination clones (roughly 96% CD4, 88% CD8).

CDR1 and CDR2 from the germline V gene are SGHDN and FVKESK. The germline V and J ends were trimmed by 1 base and 2 bases, with 11 bases remaining between them. CDR3 length: 16 amino acids. It was through 5'RACE template switching that TCR cDNA was made, with a universal primer site and UMIs added. One entry per CDR3 protein, called by TCRdb with MiXCR from the 5' RACE reads. The sample shows some 160,000 distinct CDR3 sequences, roughly 9% of them seen only once. In the case of this clonotype: What it binds is unknown.

The rearrangement uses TRBV14 and TRBJ2-2; perhaps TRBD2 as D (5 bases). This sample comprised CD8+ T cells sorted from PBMCs, obtained 45 days after the yellow fever booster vaccination. This TCR derives from a man aged 18-30 years who received the YFV17D yellow fever vaccine. CDR3 region: CASSQVASRNTGELFF. In DNA, the CDR3 is TGTGCCAGCAGCCAAGTGGCTAGCCGAAACACCGGGGAGCTGTTTTTT.